A selection of T cell receptor beta chains follows, all from one sample in a study of metastatic and nonmetastatic thyroid tumors. TCRdb re-processed the PCR reads through MiXCR. The table shows more than 15,000 clones, with 25% to 30% occurring only once. Sequences were obtained from blood. These receptors came from a female donor with papillary thyroid cancer or a benign thyroid nodule (not recorded which). Some clones in this sample may be carry-over from other donors' samples. Both conserved end residues are part of each CDR3.

J gene: TRBJ2-2; V gene: TRBV29-1; CDR3 protein: CSVGLAGAGELFF
J gene: TRBJ1-5; V gene: TRBV4-1; CDR3 protein: CASSQLFGQVVQPQHF
J gene: TRBJ2-7; V gene: TRBV14; CDR3 protein: CAISQVAGFPYEQYF
J gene: TRBJ2-7; V gene: TRBV6-1; CDR3 protein: CASREGPGRIHEQYF
J gene: TRBJ2-7; V gene: TRBV6-4; CDR3 protein: CASSETSGSHEQYF
J gene: TRBJ2-5; V gene: TRBV7-2; CDR3 protein: CASSLGGGTDHQETQYF
J gene: TRBJ1-1; V gene: TRBV6-1; CDR3 protein: CASSENLQVTTEAFF
J gene: TRBJ1-2; V gene: TRBV7-2; CDR3 protein: CASSLNRALGGYTF
J gene: TRBJ1-5; V gene: TRBV6-1; CDR3 protein: CASSEKTANQPHHF
J gene: TRBJ1-3; V gene: TRBV30; CDR3 protein: CAWSRTGNTIYF
J gene: TRBJ2-3; V gene: TRBV24-1; CDR3 protein: CATSDPAGDRADTQYF
J gene: TRBJ2-1; V gene: TRBV4-1; CDR3 protein: CASSQYNEQFF
J gene: TRBJ2-2; V gene: TRBV27; CDR3 protein: CASSSRGRVAGELFF
J gene: TRBJ2-3; V gene: TRBV2; CDR3 protein: CASSETGSSTDTQYF
J gene: TRBJ2-1; V gene: TRBV19; CDR3 protein: CASKSLAGGSYNEQFF
J gene: TRBJ2-1; V gene: TRBV14; CDR3 protein: CASSATSGKYNEQFF
J gene: TRBJ2-7; V gene: TRBV11-1; CDR3 protein: CASSLGTGVGAYEQYF
J gene: TRBJ2-7; V gene: TRBV20-1; CDR3 protein: CSARDLGGPEQYF
J gene: TRBJ2-2; V gene: TRBV9; CDR3 protein: CASSATSRNTGELFF
J gene: TRBJ2-7; V gene: TRBV19; CDR3 protein: CASSMRDGAYEQYF
J gene: TRBJ1-3; V gene: TRBV15; CDR3 protein: CATSIGWLSGNTIYF
J gene: TRBJ1-1; V gene: TRBV7-9; CDR3 protein: CASSSQGGGAEAFF
J gene: TRBJ1-1; V gene: TRBV5-1; CDR3 protein: CASSFDRGGLNTEAFF
J gene: TRBJ1-3; V gene: TRBV6-1; CDR3 protein: CASRPRGRKGAGNTIYF
J gene: TRBJ2-5; V gene: TRBV20-1; CDR3 protein: CSAKRTGKETQYF
J gene: TRBJ2-7; V gene: TRBV28; CDR3 protein: CASSMIGQVYEQYF
J gene: TRBJ1-6; V gene: TRBV6-1; CDR3 protein: CASKTGANSPLHF
J gene: TRBJ2-7; V gene: TRBV28; CDR3 protein: CASSFKVTSYEQYF
J gene: TRBJ2-7; V gene: TRBV20-1; CDR3 protein: CSAPADSYEQYF